The clone carrying this T cell receptor (beta chain) was counted at least ten times. Its specificity is not known. TCR beta CDR3 region amplification was performed from RNA transcripts. The study used the HTBI primer set for a first-round RT-PCR of the TCR CDR3. TCRdb re-called the multiplex PCR reads with MiXCR, one entry per CDR3 protein. The sample consists of about 380,000 distinct CDR3 sequences, about a fifth of them appearing once. The sample comes from a study of T cells in Graves' hyperthyroidism and ophthalmopathy. In the study overall: Peripheral blood draws took place at initial diagnosis, ahead of any treatment.

CDR1 SGHTA and CDR2 FQGTGA come from the germline V gene. Trimming removed 3 bases from V and 6 bases from J; junction bases left unmatched: 1. The CDR3 covers 13 residues. A roughly 9.3 ml volume of fresh peripheral blood provided the PBMCs. Study-wide results and caveats: Most thyroid clonotypes expanded above 0.001 were also detected in blood. Onset of ophthalmopathy came a median 6.5 months after the model predicted it.

The source is a man aged 18 to 29 with Graves' ophthalmopathy. The V and J genes are TRBV7-3 and TRBJ1-5; 8 nucleotides align to TRBD1. Sequencing was performed on blood. This chain's CDR3 is CASSFDRGQPQHF. For the CDR3, the DNA is TGTGCCAGCAGCTTCGACAGGGGTCAGCCCCAGCATTTT.